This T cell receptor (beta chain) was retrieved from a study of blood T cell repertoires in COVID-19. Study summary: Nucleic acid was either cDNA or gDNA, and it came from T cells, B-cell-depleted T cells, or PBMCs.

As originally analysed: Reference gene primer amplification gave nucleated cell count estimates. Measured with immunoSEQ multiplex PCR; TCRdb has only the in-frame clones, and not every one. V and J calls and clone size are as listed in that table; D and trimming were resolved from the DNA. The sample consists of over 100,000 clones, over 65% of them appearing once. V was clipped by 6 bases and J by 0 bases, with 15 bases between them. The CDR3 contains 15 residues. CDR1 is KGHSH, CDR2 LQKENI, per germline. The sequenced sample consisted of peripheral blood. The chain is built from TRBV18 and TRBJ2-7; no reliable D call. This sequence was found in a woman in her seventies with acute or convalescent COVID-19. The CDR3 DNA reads TGTGCCAGCTCGCCGGGTCAATCTAGCTCCTACGAGCAGTACGTC. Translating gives CASSPGQSSSYEQYV.